A selection of T cell receptor beta chains follows, all from one sample in a study of beta chain features in type 1 diabetes. Produced via immunoSEQ multiplex PCR; TCRdb's table is partial and in-frame only. The repertoire includes around 170,000 clones, 7% to 9.5% of them detected once, and about 0.75% sits in the top ten. The sequenced sample consisted of central memory CD4+ T cells from blood. Receptors originate from a woman between 25 and 40 years old with type 1 diabetes. Each CDR3 is given with its conserved first and last residue.

v_call	j_call	cdr3_aa
TRBV7-3	TRBJ2-3	CARLAGGTDTQYF
TRBV5-1	TRBJ1-1	CASSTGTETEAFF
TRBV7-9	TRBJ2-1	CASSLYGTSGSPNEQFF
TRBV11-1	TRBJ2-5	CASSLAAGDGTQYF
TRBV5-4	TRBJ2-1	CASSELGLGGYEQFF
TRBV15	TRBJ2-3	CATSRNLAGGPTDTQYF
TRBV7-9	TRBJ2-2	CASSFTQGGELFF
TRBV14	TRBJ2-1	CASSQGGWNEQFF
TRBV5-1	TRBJ2-3	CASSFGRGTDTQYF
TRBV7-9	TRBJ2-3	CASSKGGIDTQYF
TRBV18	TRBJ1-2	CASSPTRDSYGYTF
TRBV7-3	TRBJ1-1	CASRAGMNTEAFF
TRBV5-6	TRBJ2-7	CATGVWGTYEQYF
TRBV19	TRBJ1-5	CASSTGENQPQHF
TRBV30	TRBJ2-7	CAWSVPGQGDEQYF
TRBV11-2	TRBJ1-2	CASSDRGWGYTF
TRBV7-8	TRBJ2-3	CASSSGPGGSDTQYF